These 18 T cell receptor beta chains originate from one sample sequenced in a study of T cell responses to AZD1222 COVID-19 vaccine. Produced via immunoSEQ multiplex PCR; TCRdb's table is partial and in-frame only. The sample lists about 76,000 clones, more than 60% occurring once. This specimen was peripheral blood, taken 28 days after the second dose of the MenACWY control vaccine. The receptors shown here come from an adult who received the MenACWY meningococcal vaccine as a control.

The count of this clone is one. This chain uses TRBV28 with TRBJ2-6; 8 nucleotides match TRBD1. This CDR3 is built from 17 residues. V shed 5 bases and J 0 bases; nucleotides not matched to a gene: 6. Germline lookup yields CDR1 MDHEN and CDR2 SYDVKM. The CDR3 DNA reads TGTGCCAGCAGTCCAGGGGGCCTTGACTCTGGGGCCAACGTCCTGACTTTC. Its protein product is CASSPGGLDSGANVLTF.

The rearrangement links TRBV13 to TRBJ2-3; D uncertain. With 5 bases removed from V and 3 bases from J, the gap between germline ends came to 9 bases. The CDR3 has 13 amino acids. The germline CDR1 and CDR2 sequences are PRHDT and FYEKMQ (reference sequence). CDR3: CASSTTLTDTQYF. DNA of the CDR3: TGTGCCAGCAGCACCACCCTAACAGATACGCAGTATTTT.

The chain has TRBV6-5 and TRBJ2-7; D is uncertain. Germline V gene lookup returns CDR1 MNHEY and CDR2 SVGAGI. V lost 9 bases to trimming and J lost 2 bases, with 17 bases between them. The length of the CDR3 is 14 residues. CDR3 amino acids: CASVSESQTYEQYF. In nucleotides, the CDR3 is TGTGCCAGTGTTTCGGAATCCCAAACCTACGAGCAGTACTTC.

This chain joins TRBV10-1 and TRBJ1-4; 10 bases are a match to TRBD1. The germline V gene has CDR1 WNHNN and CDR2 SYGVQD (reference sequence). This CDR3 region has 18 residues. Losses at the gene ends were 5 bases for V and 2 bases for J; bases not matched to a gene: 11. CDR3 coding DNA: TGCGCCAGCAGTCGGGACAGGGGATTATCTATGACTAATGAAAAACTGTTTTTT. Translation gives CASSRDRGLSMTNEKLFF.

The chain joins TRBV19 to TRBJ1-2; D gene uncertain. The CDR3 consists of 14 residues. Trimming pared 3 bases from V and 1 base from J, leaving 9 bases between. The germline V gene has CDR1 LNHDA and CDR2 SQIVND (reference sequence). The CDR3 region is CASSINRINYGYTF. In DNA, the CDR3 is TGTGCCAGTAGTATTAACAGAATTAACTATGGCTACACCTTC.

The chain combines TRBV7-9 with TRBJ1-1; D gene uncertain. The CDR3 sequence is 13 residues long. Trimming left V 3 bases short and J 0 bases short, with 5 bases between. Germline-derived CDR1 and CDR2 are SEHNR and FQNEAQ (reference sequence). Here the CDR3 DNA reads TGTGCCAGCAGCTTGAACGTGAACACTGAAGCTTTCTTT. Translated, it gives CASSLNVNTEAFF.

The J gene is TRBJ2-7, the V gene TRBV30, with 8 bases fitting TRBD2. The germline CDR1 and CDR2 sequences are GTSNPN and SVGIG (reference sequence). The V gene end was trimmed by 2 bases and the J gene end by 3 bases; junction bases not matched to a gene: 6. The CDR3 runs to 14 residues. Here the CDR3 reads CAWSRGGTSYEQYF. CDR3 in DNA: TGTGCCTGGAGTCGGGGGGGGACTAGCTACGAGCAGTACTTC.

The V and J genes are TRBV3-1 (or the pseudogene TRBV3-2) and TRBJ2-7, with 9 bases identical to TRBD1. The CDR3 is 16 amino acids. V was pared by 0 bases and J by 7 bases, with 10 bases of the junction left unmatched. Germline values: CDR1 LGHDT, CDR2 YNNKEL (reference sequence). Written as DNA, the CDR3 is TGTGCCAGCAGCCAAGACTTGGGGACAGGGATGAGGGAGCAGTACTTC. It translates to CASSQDLGTGMREQYF.

This chain links TRBV2 with TRBJ1-5, with no clear D. Germline V lookup: CDR1 SNHLY, CDR2 FYNNEI. V was shortened by 6 bases and J by 2 bases, with 14 bases between the two germline ends. There are 15 residues in the CDR3. The CDR3, as DNA: TGTGCCAGCAGCTTAGGCCGGCAGGGCAATCAGCCCCAGCATTTT. Amino acid sequence: CASSLGRQGNQPQHF. The variable domain in full, with the rest retrieved from reference TRBV2 and TRBJ1-5, is EPEVTQTPSHQVTQMGQEVILRCVPISNHLYFYWYRQILGQKVEFLVSFYNNEISEKSEIFDDQFSVERPDGSNFTLKIRSTKLEDSAMYFCASSLGRQGNQPQHFGDGTRLSIL.

The chain links TRBV2 to TRBJ2-7; the D is unclear. Germline values: CDR1 SNHLY, CDR2 FYNNEI. The CDR3 runs to 19 residues. The germline V and J ends were trimmed by 6 bases and 2 bases, with 29 bases remaining between them. CDR3 sequence (DNA): TGTGCCAGCAGCTTTCACGTCGCGGAGACGACCCTCCCCCCCTACGAGCAGTACTTC. Encoded protein: CASSFHVAETTLPPYEQYF.

The V and J genes are TRBV29-1 and TRBJ1-1; tentatively, D is TRBD1 (5 bases). V shed 6 bases and J shed 5 bases, with 10 bases lying between them. The germline gives CDR1 SQVTM, CDR2 ANQGSEA. The CDR3 covers 11 residues. CDR3 protein: CSVGEGTEAFF. The CDR3 bases are TGCAGCGTGGGGGAAGGGACTGAAGCTTTCTTT.

The chain is built from TRBV11-2 and TRBJ2-1, with D uncertain. The CDR3 is 11 amino acids. Per germline, CDR1 SGHAT and CDR2 FQNNGV. The ends were cut back, 3 bases at V and 9 bases at J, with 6 bases in the middle. The CDR3 spells CASSFLGEQFF. The CDR3 DNA sequence: TGTGCCAGCAGCTTCTTAGGTGAGCAGTTCTTC.

The CDR3 bases are TGCGCCAGCAGCGACTACAATGAGCAGTTCTTC. Encoded protein: CASSDYNEQFF. The V gene is TRBV5-1, the J gene TRBJ2-1; D is undetermined. The germline V gene encodes CDR1 SGHRS and CDR2 YFSETQ. The V end lost 4 bases, the J end lost 3 bases, and 2 bases lay between the germline ends. The CDR3 is 11 residues long.

This chain connects TRBV7-2 to TRBJ1-1; D perhaps matches TRBD1 (6 bases). Germline V gene lookup returns CDR1 SGHTA and CDR2 FQGNSA. CDR3 length: 16 residues. V lost 5 bases, J lost 5 bases, and 21 bases lay in between. CDR3 protein: CASSLTLTTGTTEAFF. CDR3 coding DNA: TGTGCCAGCAGCCTGACCTTGACGACAGGAACTACTGAAGCTTTCTTT. Using reference TRBV7-2 and TRBJ1-1 for the parts outside the CDR3, the full variable domain is GAGVSQSPSNKVTEKGKDVELRCDPISGHTALYWYRQSLGQGLEFLIYFQGNSAPDKSGLPSDRFSAERTGGSVSTLTIQRTQQEDSAVYLCASSLTLTTGTTEAFFGQGTRLTVV.

The chain has TRBV5-1 and TRBJ2-7; 10 bases are shared with TRBD2. The germline V gene encodes CDR1 SGHRS and CDR2 YFSETQ. CDR3 size: 16 residues. The J segment lost 3 bases and the V segment lost 4 bases, leaving 10 bases of the junction unmatched. CDR3 DNA: TGCGCCAGCAGCATGGTCCCTAGCGGGGGATTCTACGAGCAGTACTTC. Its protein is CASSMVPSGGFYEQYF.

This clone showed up many times. The CDR3 DNA sequence: TGTGCCAGCAGTTCCAGTTCGAGGGCCACTGAAGCTTTCTTT. This translates into CASSSSSRATEAFF. The chain couples TRBV6-5 to TRBJ1-1; D call uncertain. Germline loops: CDR1 MNHEY, CDR2 SVGAGI. Trimming removed 4 bases at V and 4 bases at J, with 13 bases between. There are 14 residues in the CDR3.

The chain combines TRBV9 with TRBJ1-3, with D maybe TRBD1 (5 bases). Trimming removed 3 bases from V and 8 bases from J, with 15 bases in between. The CDR3 is 14 residues long. Germline CDR1 is SGDLS and CDR2 is YYNGEE. The CDR3 loop is CASSGGTGGDTIYF. The CDR3 coding sequence is TGTGCCAGCAGCGGGGGGACTGGCGGAGACACCATATATTTT.

The chain combines TRBV7-9 with TRBJ2-5, with D possibly TRBD2 on 7 matching bases. Germline V gene data show CDR1 as SEHNR and CDR2 as FQNEAQ (reference sequence). The V gene lost 5 bases and the J gene lost 5 bases, with 18 bases spanning the gap. CDR3 length: 15 amino acids. This chain's CDR3 is CASSPGRTAAETQYF. CDR3 bases: TGTGCCAGCAGCCCCGGGAGGACAGCCGCGGAGACCCAGTACTTC.